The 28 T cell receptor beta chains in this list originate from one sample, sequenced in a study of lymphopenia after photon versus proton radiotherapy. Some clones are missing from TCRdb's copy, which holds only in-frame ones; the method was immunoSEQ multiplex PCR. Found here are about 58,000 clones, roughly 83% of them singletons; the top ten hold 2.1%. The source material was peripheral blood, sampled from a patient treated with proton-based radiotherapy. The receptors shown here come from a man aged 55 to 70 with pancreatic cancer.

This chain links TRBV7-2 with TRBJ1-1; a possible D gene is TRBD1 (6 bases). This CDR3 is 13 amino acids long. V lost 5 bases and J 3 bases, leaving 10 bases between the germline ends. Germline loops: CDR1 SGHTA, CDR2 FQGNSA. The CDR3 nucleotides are TGTGCCAGCAGCCTGGACAGCCACACTGAAGCTTTCTTT. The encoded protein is CASSLDSHTEAFF. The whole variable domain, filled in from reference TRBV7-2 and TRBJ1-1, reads GAGVSQSPSNKVTEKGKDVELRCDPISGHTALYWYRQSLGQGLEFLIYFQGNSAPDKSGLPSDRFSAERTGGSVSTLTIQRTQQEDSAVYLCASSLDSHTEAFFGQGTRLTVV.

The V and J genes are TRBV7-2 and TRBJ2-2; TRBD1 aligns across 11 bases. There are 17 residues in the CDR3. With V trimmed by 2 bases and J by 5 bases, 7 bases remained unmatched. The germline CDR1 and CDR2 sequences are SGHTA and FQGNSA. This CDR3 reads CASSLSGQGAGTGELFF. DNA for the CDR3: TGTGCCAGCAGCTTATCAGGACAGGGGGCCGGAACCGGGGAGCTGTTTTTT.

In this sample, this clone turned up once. The CDR3 sequence is CASSNMGLWAFF. The CDR3 DNA reads as TGTGCCAGCAGTAATATGGGTTTATGGGCTTTCTTT. V gene TRBV28 combines with J gene TRBJ1-1; D is ambiguous. The germline CDR1 and CDR2 sequences are MDHEN and SYDVKM. CDR3 size: 12 residues. Trimming shortened V by 5 bases and J by 11 bases, and 15 bases separated the two germline ends.

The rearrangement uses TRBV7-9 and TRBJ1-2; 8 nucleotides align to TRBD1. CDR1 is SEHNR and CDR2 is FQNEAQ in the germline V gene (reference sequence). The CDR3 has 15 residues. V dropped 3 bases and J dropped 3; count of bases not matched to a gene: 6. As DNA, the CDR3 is TGTGCCAGCAGCTTGGCCGACAGGGGTTACTATGGCTACACCTTC. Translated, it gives CASSLADRGYYGYTF.

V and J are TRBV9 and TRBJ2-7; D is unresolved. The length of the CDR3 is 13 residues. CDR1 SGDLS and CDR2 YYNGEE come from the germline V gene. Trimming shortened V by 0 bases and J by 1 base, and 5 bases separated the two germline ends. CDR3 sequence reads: CASSVDGSYEQYF. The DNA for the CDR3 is TGTGCCAGCAGCGTAGACGGTTCCTACGAGCAGTACTTC.

The DNA of the CDR3 is TGTGCCAGCACCACGGCTCCGAGCTCCTACAATGAGCAGTTCTTC. This gives the protein CASTTAPSSYNEQFF. The chain couples TRBV6-1 to TRBJ2-1; D gene uncertain. CDR1 is MNHNS and CDR2 is SASEGT in the germline V gene. V was cut by 7 bases and J by 0 bases, with 13 bases left in between. The CDR3 has 15 amino acids.

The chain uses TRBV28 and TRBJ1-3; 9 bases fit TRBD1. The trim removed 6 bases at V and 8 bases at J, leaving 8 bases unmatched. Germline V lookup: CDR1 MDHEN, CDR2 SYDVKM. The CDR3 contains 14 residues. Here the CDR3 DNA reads TGTGCCAGCAGCTTAGGGACAGGGCGTTACACCATATATTTT. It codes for CASSLGTGRYTIYF.

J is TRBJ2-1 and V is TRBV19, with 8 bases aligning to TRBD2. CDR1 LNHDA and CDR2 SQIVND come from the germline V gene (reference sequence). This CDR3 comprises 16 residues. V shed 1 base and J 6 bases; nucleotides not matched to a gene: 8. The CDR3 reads CASSIGSGAGLNEQFF. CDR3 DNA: TGTGCCAGTAGTATAGGTAGCGGGGCGGGCCTCAATGAGCAGTTCTTC.

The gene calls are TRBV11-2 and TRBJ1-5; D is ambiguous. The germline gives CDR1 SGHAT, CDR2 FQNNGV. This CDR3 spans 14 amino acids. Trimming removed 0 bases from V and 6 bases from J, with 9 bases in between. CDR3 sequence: CASSLDLRGQPQHF. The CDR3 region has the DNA TGTGCCAGCAGCTTAGATCTGCGGGGTCAGCCCCAGCATTTT.

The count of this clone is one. In DNA, the CDR3 is TGTGCCAGCAGTTACGTCACAGGGGGCGCGATTGGAGCTTTCTTT. It yields the protein CASSYVTGGAIGAFF. The rearrangement links TRBV6-5 to TRBJ1-1, with 9 bases matching TRBD1. Germline-derived CDR1 and CDR2 are MNHEY and SVGAGI. The CDR3 has 15 amino acids. V dropped 2 bases and J dropped 10; count of bases not matched to a gene: 11.

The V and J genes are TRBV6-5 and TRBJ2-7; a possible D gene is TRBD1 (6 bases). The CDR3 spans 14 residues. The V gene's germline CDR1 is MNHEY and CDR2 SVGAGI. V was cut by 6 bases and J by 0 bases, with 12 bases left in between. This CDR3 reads CASRRGQSSYEQYF. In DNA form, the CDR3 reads TGTGCCAGCAGACGCGGACAGAGCTCCTACGAGCAGTACTTC.

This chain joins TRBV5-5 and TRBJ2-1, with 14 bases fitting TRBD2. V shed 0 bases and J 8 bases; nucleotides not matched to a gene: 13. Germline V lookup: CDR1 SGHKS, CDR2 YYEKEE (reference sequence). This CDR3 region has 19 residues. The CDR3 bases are TGTGCCAGCAGCTTGGATGGGACTAGCGGGAGCCTCAATGGCGATGAGCAGTTCTTC. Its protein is CASSLDGTSGSLNGDEQFF. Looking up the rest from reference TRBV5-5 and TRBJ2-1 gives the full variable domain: DAGVTQSPTHLIKTRGQQVTLRCSPISGHKSVSWYQQVLGQGPQFIFQYYEKEERGRGNFPDRFSARQFPNYSSELNVNALLLGDSALYLCASSLDGTSGSLNGDEQFFGPGTRLTVL.

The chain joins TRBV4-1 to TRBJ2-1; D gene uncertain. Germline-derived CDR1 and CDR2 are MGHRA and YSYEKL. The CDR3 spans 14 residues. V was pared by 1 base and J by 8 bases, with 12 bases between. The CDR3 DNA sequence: TGCGCCAGCAGCCAAGTTCAACCGGCCCATGAGCAGTTCTTC. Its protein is CASSQVQPAHEQFF.

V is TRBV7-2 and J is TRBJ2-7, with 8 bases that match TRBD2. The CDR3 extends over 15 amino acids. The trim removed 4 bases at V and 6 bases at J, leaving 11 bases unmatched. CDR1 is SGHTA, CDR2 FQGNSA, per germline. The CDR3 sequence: CASSSRMSGSLEQYF. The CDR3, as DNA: TGTGCCAGCAGCTCAAGGATGAGCGGGAGCCTCGAGCAGTACTTC.

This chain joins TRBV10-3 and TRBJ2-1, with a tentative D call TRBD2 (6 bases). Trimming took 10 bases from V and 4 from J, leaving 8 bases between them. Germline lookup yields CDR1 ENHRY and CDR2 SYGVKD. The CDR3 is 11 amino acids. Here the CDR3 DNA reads TGTGCCACGCGGGGATACAATGAGCAGTTCTTC. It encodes CATRGYNEQFF.

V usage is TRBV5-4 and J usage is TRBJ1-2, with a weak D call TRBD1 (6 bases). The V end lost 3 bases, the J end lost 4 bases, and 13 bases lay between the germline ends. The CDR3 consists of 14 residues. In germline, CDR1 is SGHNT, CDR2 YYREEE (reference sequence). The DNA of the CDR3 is TGTGCCAGCAGCTCCAGGGACATCGGCTATGGCTACACCTTC. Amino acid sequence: CASSSRDIGYGYTF.

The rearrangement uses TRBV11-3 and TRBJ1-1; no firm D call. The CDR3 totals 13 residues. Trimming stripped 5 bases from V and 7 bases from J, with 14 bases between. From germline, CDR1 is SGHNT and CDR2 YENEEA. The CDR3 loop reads CASSPRFGVEAFF. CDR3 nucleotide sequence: TGTGCCAGCAGCCCGCGTTTCGGAGTTGAAGCTTTCTTT.

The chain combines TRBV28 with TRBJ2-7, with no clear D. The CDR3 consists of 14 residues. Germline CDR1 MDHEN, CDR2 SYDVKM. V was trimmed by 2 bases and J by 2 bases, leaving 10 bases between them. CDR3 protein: CASSLVGRAYEQYF. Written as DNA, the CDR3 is TGTGCCAGCAGTTTAGTGGGCCGGGCCTACGAGCAGTACTTC.

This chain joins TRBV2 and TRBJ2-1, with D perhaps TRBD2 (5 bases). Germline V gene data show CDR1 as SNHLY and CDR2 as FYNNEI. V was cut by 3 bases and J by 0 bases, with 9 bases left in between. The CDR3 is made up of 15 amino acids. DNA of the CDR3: TGTGCCAGCAGTGACCAGCGGAGCTCCTACAATGAGCAGTTCTTC. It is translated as CASSDQRSSYNEQFF.

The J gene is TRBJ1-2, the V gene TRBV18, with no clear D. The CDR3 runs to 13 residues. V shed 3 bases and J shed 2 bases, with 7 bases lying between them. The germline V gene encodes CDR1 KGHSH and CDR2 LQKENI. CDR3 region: CASSPGSNYGYTF. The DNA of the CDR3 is TGTGCCAGCTCACCGGGCAGCAACTATGGCTACACCTTC.

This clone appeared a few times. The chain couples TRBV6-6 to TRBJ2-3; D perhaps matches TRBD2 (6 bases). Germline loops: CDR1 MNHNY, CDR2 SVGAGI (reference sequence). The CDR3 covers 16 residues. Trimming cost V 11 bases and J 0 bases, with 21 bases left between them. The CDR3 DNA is TGTGCCTCCGATACTTCGGGAGTTACTAGCACAGATACGCAGTATTTT. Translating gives CASDTSGVTSTDTQYF.

CDR3 DNA: TGTGCCAGCAGCCTGGGTATAAGAGAAGACCAGTACTTC. Amino acids: CASSLGIREDQYF. This chain links TRBV28 with TRBJ2-5; D uncertain. CDR1 is MDHEN and CDR2 is SYDVKM in the germline V gene. The CDR3 extends over 13 amino acids. The V gene lost 6 bases and the J gene lost 10 bases, with 18 bases spanning the gap.

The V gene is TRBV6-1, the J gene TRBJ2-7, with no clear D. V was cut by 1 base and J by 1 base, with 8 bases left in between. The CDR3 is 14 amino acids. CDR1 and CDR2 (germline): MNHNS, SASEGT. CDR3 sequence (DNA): TGTGCCAGCAGTGAAGAGGGCTGGTCCTACGAGCAGTACTTC. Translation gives CASSEEGWSYEQYF.

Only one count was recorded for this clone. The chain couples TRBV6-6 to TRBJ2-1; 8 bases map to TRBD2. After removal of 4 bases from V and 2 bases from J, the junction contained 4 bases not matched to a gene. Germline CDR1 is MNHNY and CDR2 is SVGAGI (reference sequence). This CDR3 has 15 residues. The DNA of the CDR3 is TGTGCCAGCAGTTCCATAGCGGGGCCCTACAATGAGCAGTTCTTC. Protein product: CASSSIAGPYNEQFF.

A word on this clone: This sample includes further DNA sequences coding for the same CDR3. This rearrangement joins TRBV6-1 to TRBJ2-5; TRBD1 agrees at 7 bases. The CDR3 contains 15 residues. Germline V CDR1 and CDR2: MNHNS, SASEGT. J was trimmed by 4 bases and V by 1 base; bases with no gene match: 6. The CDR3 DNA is TGTGCCAGCAGTGAAGACAGGGGAAGAGGAGAGACCCAGTACTTC. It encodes CASSEDRGRGETQYF.

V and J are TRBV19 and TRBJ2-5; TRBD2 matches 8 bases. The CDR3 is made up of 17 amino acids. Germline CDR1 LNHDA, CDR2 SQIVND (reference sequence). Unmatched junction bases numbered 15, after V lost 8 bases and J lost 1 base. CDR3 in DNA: TGTGCCAGTGGCCCCGTAGCGGGATGGGTCCTCCAAGAGACCCAGTACTTC. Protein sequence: CASGPVAGWVLQETQYF.

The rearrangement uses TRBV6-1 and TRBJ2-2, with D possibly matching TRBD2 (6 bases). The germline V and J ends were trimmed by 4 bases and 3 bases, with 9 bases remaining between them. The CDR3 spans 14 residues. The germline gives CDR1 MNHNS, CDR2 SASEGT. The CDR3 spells CASSVWGDTGELFF. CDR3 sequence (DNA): TGTGCCAGCAGTGTATGGGGGGACACCGGGGAGCTGTTTTTT.

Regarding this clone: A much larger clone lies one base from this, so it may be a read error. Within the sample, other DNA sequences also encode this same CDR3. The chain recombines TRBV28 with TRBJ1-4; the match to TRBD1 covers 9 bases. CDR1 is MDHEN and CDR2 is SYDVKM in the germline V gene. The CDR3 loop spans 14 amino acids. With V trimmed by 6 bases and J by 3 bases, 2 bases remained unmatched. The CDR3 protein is CASSRQGANEKLFF. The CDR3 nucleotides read TGTGCCAGCAGCCGACAGGGGGCTAATGAAAAACTGTTTTTT.